This is a list of T cell receptor beta chains from one sample in a study of cytomegalovirus exposure and HLA in healthy donors. TCRdb keeps only in-frame clones here, not all; method: immunoSEQ multiplex PCR. The repertoire holds 150,000 to 200,000 clones, with 80% as singletons. Input material: PBMCs. All receptors come from a man between 18 and 29 years old in good health and CMV-seropositive. Each CDR3 is given with its conserved first and last residue. Each record gives: V gene, clone size, D gene, J gene, CDR3 protein, CDR3 DNA. A D gene is named only where the DNA matches it firmly. Size is stated for part of the rows, as once, few or many counts, or as a class when the clone is expanded.

TRBV4-1	.	TRBD1	TRBJ1-2	CASSKDRGPDGYTF	TGCGCCAGCAGCAAGGACAGGGGGCCGGATGGCTACACCTTC
TRBV5-4	.	TRBD1	TRBJ2-3	CASRFHPGGAYTDTQYF	TGTGCCAGCAGATTTCATCCAGGGGGCGCTTACACAGATACGCAGTATTTT
TRBV4-3	.	.	TRBJ2-3	CASSQESGGPDTQYF	TGCGCCAGCAGCCAAGAAAGTGGGGGCCCAGATACGCAGTATTTT
TRBV7-7	few	.	TRBJ2-7	CASSLGQGFYEQYF	TGTGCCAGCAGCTTGGGGCAGGGCTTCTACGAGCAGTACTTC
TRBV7-9	.	.	TRBJ1-1	CASGRRGVNTEAFF	TGTGCCAGCGGAAGACGGGGAGTGAACACTGAAGCTTTCTTT
TRBV5-1	.	.	TRBJ2-1	CASSWGADNEQFF	TGCGCCAGCAGCTGGGGCGCCGACAATGAGCAGTTCTTC
TRBV7-3	few	.	TRBJ2-1	CASSLVGGYNEQFF	TGTGCCAGCAGCTTAGTGGGGGGTTACAATGAGCAGTTCTTC
TRBV13	.	.	TRBJ2-2	CASSSYRAAGELFF	TGTGCCAGCAGCTCTTACAGGGCGGCCGGGGAGCTGTTTTTT
TRBV30	.	.	TRBJ1-2	CAWSVSGTGYGYTF	TGTGCCTGGAGTGTTTCCGGGACTGGCTATGGCTACACCTTC
TRBV7-6	.	TRBD1	TRBJ1-6	CASSLDREGSPLHF	TGTGCCAGCAGCTTGGACAGGGAGGGTTCACCCCTCCACTTT
TRBV30	.	TRBD2	TRBJ2-2	CAWSVGGSGRAGELFF	TGTGCCTGGAGTGTCGGGGGTAGCGGGAGAGCCGGGGAGCTGTTTTTT
TRBV7-2	.	TRBD2	TRBJ2-3	CASSRRSGRVGTDTQYF	TGTGCCAGCAGCCGCAGAAGCGGGAGGGTTGGCACAGATACGCAGTATTTT
TRBV7-3	.	.	TRBJ2-2	CASSSRGGANTGELFF	TGTGCCAGCAGCTCTCGAGGGGGGGCTAACACCGGGGAGCTGTTTTTT
TRBV4-2	few	.	TRBJ2-4	CASSPQGRGNSQYF	TGTGCCAGCAGCCCTCAGGGTAGGGGGAACAGTCAGTACTTC
TRBV11-3	.	TRBD2	TRBJ2-3	CASSLGLAETDTQYF	TGTGCCAGCAGCCTGGGACTAGCGGAGACAGATACGCAGTATTTT
TRBV27	.	TRBD1	TRBJ2-7	CASRRQGAGEQYF	TGTGCCAGCAGACGACAGGGGGCGGGTGAGCAGTACTTC
TRBV12-2	.	.	TRBJ1-5	CASRLYGGLSGSSNQPQHF	TGTGCAAGTCGCTTATATGGCGGGTTGTCGGGTTCAAGCAATCAGCCCCAGCATTTT
TRBV6-5	few	.	TRBJ1-2	CASSYSATGYGYTF	TGTGCCAGCAGTTACTCGGCTACAGGCTATGGCTACACCTTC
TRBV19	once	TRBD1	TRBJ2-3	CASSRDRALDTQYF	TGTGCCAGTAGCAGGGACAGAGCCTTAGATACGCAGTATTTT
TRBV19	.	TRBD2	TRBJ2-5	CATEVGAGGQETQYF	TGTGCGACGGAAGTAGGAGCGGGAGGGCAAGAGACCCAGTACTTC
TRBV19	.	.	TRBJ1-1	CASSGQLNTEAFF	TGTGCCAGTAGTGGACAGCTCAACACTGAAGCTTTCTTT
TRBV29-1	.	.	TRBJ2-3	CSAGLWSPDTQYF	TGCAGCGCTGGCTTATGGTCCCCAGATACGCAGTATTTT